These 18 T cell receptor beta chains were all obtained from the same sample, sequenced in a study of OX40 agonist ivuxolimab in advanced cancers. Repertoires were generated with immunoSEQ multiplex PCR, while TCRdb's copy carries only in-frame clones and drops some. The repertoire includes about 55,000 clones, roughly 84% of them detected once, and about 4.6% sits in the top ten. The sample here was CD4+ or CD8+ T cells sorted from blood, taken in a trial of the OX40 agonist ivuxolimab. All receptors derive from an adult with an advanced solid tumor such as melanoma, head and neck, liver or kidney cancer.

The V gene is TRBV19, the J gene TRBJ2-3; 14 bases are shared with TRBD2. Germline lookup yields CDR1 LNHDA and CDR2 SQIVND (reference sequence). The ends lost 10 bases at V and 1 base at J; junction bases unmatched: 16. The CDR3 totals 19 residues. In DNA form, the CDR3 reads TGTGCCACCTCCTACCCCCCGGGACTAGCGGGAGCAGGCACAGATACGCAGTATTTT. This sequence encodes CATSYPPGLAGAGTDTQYF. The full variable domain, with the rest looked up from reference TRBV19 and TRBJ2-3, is DGGITQSPKYLFRKEGQNVTLSCEQNLNHDAMYWYRQDPGQGLRLIYYSQIVNDFQKGDIAEGYSVSREKKESFPLTVTSAQKNPTAFYLCATSYPPGLAGAGTDTQYFGPGTRLTVL.

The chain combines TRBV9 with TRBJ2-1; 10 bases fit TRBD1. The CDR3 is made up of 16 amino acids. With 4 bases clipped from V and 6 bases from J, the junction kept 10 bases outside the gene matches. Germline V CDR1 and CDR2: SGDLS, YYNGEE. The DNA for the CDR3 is TGTGCCAGCAGCACCCGACCGGGACAGGGGTTCAATGAGCAGTTCTTC. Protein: CASSTRPGQGFNEQFF.

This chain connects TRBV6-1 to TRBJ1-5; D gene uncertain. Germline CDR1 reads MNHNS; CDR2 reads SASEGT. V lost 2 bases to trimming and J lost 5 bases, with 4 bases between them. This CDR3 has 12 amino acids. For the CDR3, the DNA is TGTGCCAGCAGTGAAATAGATCAGCCCCAGCATTTT. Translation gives CASSEIDQPQHF.

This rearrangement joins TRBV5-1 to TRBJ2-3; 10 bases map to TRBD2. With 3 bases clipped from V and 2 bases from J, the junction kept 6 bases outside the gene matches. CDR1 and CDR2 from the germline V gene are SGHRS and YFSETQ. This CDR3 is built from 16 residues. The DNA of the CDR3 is TGCGCCAGCAGCTCTCGGACTAGCGGCCCCACAGATACGCAGTATTTT. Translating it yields CASSSRTSGPTDTQYF.

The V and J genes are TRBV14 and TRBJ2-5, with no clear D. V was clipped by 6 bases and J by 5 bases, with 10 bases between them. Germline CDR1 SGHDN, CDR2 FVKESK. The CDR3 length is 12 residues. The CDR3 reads CASSLSRETQYF. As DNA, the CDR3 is TGTGCCAGCAGTCTCAGTAGGGAGACCCAGTACTTC.

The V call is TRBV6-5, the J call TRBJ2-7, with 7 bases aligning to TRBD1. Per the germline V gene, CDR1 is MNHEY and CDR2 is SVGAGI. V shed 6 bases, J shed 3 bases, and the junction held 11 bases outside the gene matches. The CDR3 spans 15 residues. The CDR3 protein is CASSPRQGKDYEQYF. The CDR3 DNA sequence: TGTGCCAGCAGCCCCCGACAGGGTAAAGACTACGAGCAGTACTTC.

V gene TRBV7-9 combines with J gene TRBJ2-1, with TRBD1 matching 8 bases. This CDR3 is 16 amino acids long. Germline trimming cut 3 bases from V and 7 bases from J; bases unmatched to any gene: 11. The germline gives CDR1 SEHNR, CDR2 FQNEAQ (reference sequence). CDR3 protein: CASSLYPDRAGNEQFF. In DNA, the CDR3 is TGTGCCAGCAGCTTGTATCCGGACAGGGCTGGAAATGAGCAGTTCTTC.

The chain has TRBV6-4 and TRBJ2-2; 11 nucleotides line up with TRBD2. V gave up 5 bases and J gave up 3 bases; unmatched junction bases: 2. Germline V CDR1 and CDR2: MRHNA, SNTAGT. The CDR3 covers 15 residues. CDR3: CASSRGLADTGELFF. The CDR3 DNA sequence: TGTGCCAGCAGTCGGGGACTAGCGGACACCGGGGAGCTGTTTTTT.

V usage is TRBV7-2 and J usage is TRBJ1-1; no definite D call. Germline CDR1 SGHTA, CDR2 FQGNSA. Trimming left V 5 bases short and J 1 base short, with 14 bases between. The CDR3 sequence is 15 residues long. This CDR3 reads CASSPPAGTNTEAFF. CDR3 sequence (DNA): TGTGCCAGCAGCCCCCCGGCAGGTACGAACACTGAAGCTTTCTTT.

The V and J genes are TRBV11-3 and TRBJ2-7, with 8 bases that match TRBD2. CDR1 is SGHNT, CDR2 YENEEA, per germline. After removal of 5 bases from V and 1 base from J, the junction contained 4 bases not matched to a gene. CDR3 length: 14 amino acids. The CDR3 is CASSLTSGSYEQYF. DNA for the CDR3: TGTGCCAGCAGCCTAACTAGCGGATCCTACGAGCAGTACTTC.

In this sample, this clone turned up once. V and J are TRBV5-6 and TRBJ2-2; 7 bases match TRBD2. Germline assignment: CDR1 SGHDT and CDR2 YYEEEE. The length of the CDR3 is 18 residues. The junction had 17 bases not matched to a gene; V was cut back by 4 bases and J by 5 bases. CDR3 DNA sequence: TGTGCCAGCAGCGCCATTTTGGGCGGGAGCCTGGGGACCGGGGAGCTGTTTTTT. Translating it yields CASSAILGGSLGTGELFF.

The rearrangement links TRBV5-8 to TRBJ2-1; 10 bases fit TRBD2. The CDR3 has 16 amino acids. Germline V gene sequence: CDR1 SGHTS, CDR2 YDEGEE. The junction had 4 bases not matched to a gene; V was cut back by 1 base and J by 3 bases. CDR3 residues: CASSLFSGGHYNEQFF. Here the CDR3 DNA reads TGTGCCAGCAGCTTGTTTAGCGGGGGGCACTACAATGAGCAGTTCTTC.

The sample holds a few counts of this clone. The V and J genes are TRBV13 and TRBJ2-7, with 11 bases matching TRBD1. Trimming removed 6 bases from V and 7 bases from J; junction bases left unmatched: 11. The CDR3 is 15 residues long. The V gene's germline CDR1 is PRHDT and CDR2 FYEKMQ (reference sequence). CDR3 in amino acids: CASSSSGTGGGEQYF. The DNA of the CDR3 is TGTGCCAGCAGTTCCTCCGGGACAGGGGGTGGGGAGCAGTACTTC. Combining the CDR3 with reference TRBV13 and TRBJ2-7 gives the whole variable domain AAGVIQSPRHLIKEKRETATLKCYPIPRHDTVYWYQQGPGQDPQFLISFYEKMQSDKGSIPDRFSAQQFSDYHSELNMSSLELGDSALYFCASSSSGTGGGEQYFGPGTRLTVT.

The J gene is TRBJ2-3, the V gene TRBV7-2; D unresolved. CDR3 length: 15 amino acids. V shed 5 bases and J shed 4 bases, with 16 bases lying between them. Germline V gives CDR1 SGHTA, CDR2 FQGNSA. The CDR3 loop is CASSRSFSPPDTQYF. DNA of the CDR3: TGTGCCAGCAGCCGGAGTTTTTCCCCCCCAGATACGCAGTATTTT.

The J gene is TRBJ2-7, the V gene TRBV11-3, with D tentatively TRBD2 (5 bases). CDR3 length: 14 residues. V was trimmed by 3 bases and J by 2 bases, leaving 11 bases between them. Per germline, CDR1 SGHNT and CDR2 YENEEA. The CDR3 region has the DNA TGTGCCAGCAGCTTGCAGGCGGGTCCCTACGAGCAGTACTTC. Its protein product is CASSLQAGPYEQYF.

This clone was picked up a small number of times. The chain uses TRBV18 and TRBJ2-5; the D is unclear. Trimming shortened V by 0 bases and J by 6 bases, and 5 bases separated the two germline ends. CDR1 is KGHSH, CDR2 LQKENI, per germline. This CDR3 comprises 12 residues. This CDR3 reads CASSPPGQTQYF. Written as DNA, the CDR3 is TGTGCCAGCTCACCACCCGGACAGACCCAGTACTTC.

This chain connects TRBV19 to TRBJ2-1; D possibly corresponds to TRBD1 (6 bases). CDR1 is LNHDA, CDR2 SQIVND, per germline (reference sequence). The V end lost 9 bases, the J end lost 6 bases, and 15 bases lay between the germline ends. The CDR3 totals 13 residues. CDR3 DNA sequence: TGTGCCAGCAGACTTACAGGGCTCAATGAGCAGTTCTTC. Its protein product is CASRLTGLNEQFF.

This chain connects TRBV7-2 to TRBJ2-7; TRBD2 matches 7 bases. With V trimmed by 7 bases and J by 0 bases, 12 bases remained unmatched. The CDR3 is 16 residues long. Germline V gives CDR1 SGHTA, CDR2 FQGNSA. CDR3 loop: CASITTRGGSSYEQYF. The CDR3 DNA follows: TGTGCCAGCATCACAACACGGGGCGGGAGCTCCTACGAGCAGTACTTC. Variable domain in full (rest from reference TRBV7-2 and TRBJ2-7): GAGVSQSPSNKVTEKGKDVELRCDPISGHTALYWYRQSLGQGLEFLIYFQGNSAPDKSGLPSDRFSAERTGGSVSTLTIQRTQQEDSAVYLCASITTRGGSSYEQYFGPGTRLTVT.